The 16 T cell receptor beta chains in this list originate from one sample, sequenced in a study of T-cell memory formation after mild COVID-19. TCRdb reprocessed the 5' RACE reads via MiXCR and lists one record per CDR3 protein. In the table there are around 500,000 distinct CDR3 sequences, 15% to 20% of which are singletons. The source material was PBMCs or a T cell subset sorted from them (not recorded which). These receptors all stem from an adult woman who had mild COVID-19 (a few samples of this study predate the infection). Cell type and time point are not known.

The V and J genes are TRBV7-6 and TRBJ2-7; 8 bases are a match to TRBD2. Germline V CDR1 and CDR2: SGHVS, FNYEAQ. The J segment lost 4 bases and the V segment lost 1 base, leaving 9 bases of the junction unmatched. This CDR3 is 16 amino acids long. CDR3 in DNA: TGTGCCAGCAGCTTAGGCTTAGCGGGGAACACGTACGAGCAGTACTTC. It translates to CASSLGLAGNTYEQYF.

The chain joins TRBV5-6 to TRBJ2-2, with a possible D match to TRBD2 (6 bases). The CDR3 contains 14 residues. In germline, CDR1 is SGHDT, CDR2 YYEEEE. The ends were cut back, 2 bases at V and 3 bases at J, with 8 bases in the middle. The CDR3 DNA follows: TGTGCCAGCAGCTTTACTAGCTACACCGGGGAGCTGTTTTTT. Translated, it gives CASSFTSYTGELFF.

This clonotype was counted a few times. The chain uses TRBV30 and TRBJ1-1; D unclear. The CDR3 totals 12 residues. V shed 3 bases and J shed 2 bases, with 7 bases lying between them. CDR1 is GTSNPN and CDR2 is SVGIG in the germline V gene (reference sequence). CDR3 sequence reads: CAWSRYNTEAFF. The CDR3 DNA sequence: TGTGCCTGGAGCAGGTATAACACTGAAGCTTTCTTT.

This clonotype was seen a few times. The chain couples TRBV6-1 to TRBJ2-7; D gene ambiguous. The V and J ends lost 5 bases and 4 bases respectively, with 12 bases between them. CDR1 and CDR2 (germline): MNHNS, SASEGT. The CDR3 length is 13 residues. CDR3 protein: CASSTYLEYEQYF. Here the CDR3 DNA reads TGTGCCAGCAGTACCTATTTGGAGTACGAGCAGTACTTC.

The chain recombines TRBV30 with TRBJ1-2, with D possibly being TRBD1 (5 bases). CDR1 and CDR2 from the germline V gene are GTSNPN and SVGIG (reference sequence). The V end lost 4 bases, the J end lost 8 bases, and 14 bases lay between the germline ends. The CDR3 covers 12 residues. The CDR3 region is CAWTHRIQGYTF. CDR3 in DNA: TGTGCCTGGACTCACAGGATACAGGGCTACACCTTC.

This chain joins TRBV11-3 and TRBJ2-1; maybe TRBD2 (5 bases). V was pared by 3 bases and J by 2 bases, with 8 bases between. The germline CDR1 and CDR2 sequences are SGHNT and YENEEA. The CDR3 has 14 amino acids. CDR3 loop: CASSFFGAYNEQFF. The CDR3 nucleotides are TGTGCCAGCAGCTTCTTCGGGGCCTACAATGAGCAGTTCTTC.

The rearrangement joins TRBV3-1 to TRBJ2-5; TRBD1 or TRBD2 may be the D gene (5 bases each). The CDR3 extends over 13 amino acids. V dropped 1 base and J dropped 5 bases, with 8 bases sitting between them. The germline V gene encodes CDR1 LGHDT and CDR2 YNNKEL (reference sequence). CDR3 DNA sequence: TGTGCCAGCAGCCAAGTGGGGGACGAGACCCAGTACTTC. Residues: CASSQVGDETQYF.

The chain employs TRBV12-5 and TRBJ2-4; TRBD1 agrees at 8 bases. CDR3 length: 14 amino acids. CDR1 is LGHNT and CDR2 is FRNRAP in the germline V gene. V was pared by 5 bases and J by 3 bases, with 3 bases of the junction left unmatched. The chain's CDR3 is CASGIDRGKNIQYF. CDR3 nucleotides: TGTGCTAGTGGTATCGACAGGGGCAAAAACATTCAGTACTTC.

This clonotype showed up many times. The V call is TRBV6-5, the J call TRBJ2-1; D could derive from TRBD1 or TRBD2 (5 bases each). The CDR3 covers 13 residues. The V gene lost 6 bases and the J gene lost 7 bases, with 13 bases spanning the gap. The germline CDR1 and CDR2 sequences are MNHEY and SVGAGI. The CDR3 spells CASRRGTRNEQFF. The CDR3 DNA is TGTGCCAGCAGGAGGGGCACCCGGAATGAGCAGTTCTTC.

This clonotype has only one observation. The J gene is TRBJ2-5, the V gene TRBV6-5; no reliable D call. V shed 0 bases and J shed 0 bases, with 5 bases lying between them. Germline V gene sequence: CDR1 MNHEY, CDR2 SVGAGI. The CDR3 runs to 14 residues. The CDR3 region is CASSYSGYQETQYF. Written as DNA, the CDR3 is TGTGCCAGCAGTTACTCGGGGTACCAAGAGACCCAGTACTTC.

This clonotype was seen a handful of times. The rearrangement links TRBV12-3 or TRBV12-4 to TRBJ1-1; no reliable D call. The CDR3 runs 12 residues. V was cut by 4 bases and J by 0 bases, with 3 bases left in between. In DNA form, the CDR3 reads TGTGCCAGCAGTTACATGAACACTGAAGCTTTCTTT. Its translation: CASSYMNTEAFF.

This clonotype has just one count. The V and J genes are TRBV7-2 and TRBJ1-6; no reliable D call. The ends were cut back, 5 bases at V and 9 bases at J, with 11 bases in the middle. The germline V gene encodes CDR1 SGHTA and CDR2 FQGNSA. The CDR3 totals 13 residues. The CDR3, as DNA: TGTGCCAGCAGCCCGCGCAGGACTTCACCCCTCCACTTT. Amino acid sequence: CASSPRRTSPLHF.

This clonotype was picked up a small number of times. The CDR3 nucleotides read TGTGCCAGCAGCCCACACCCGGCCACGCAGTATTTT. Its translation is CASSPHPATQYF. The rearrangement links TRBV6-2 or TRBV6-3 to TRBJ2-3; D call uncertain. V lost 6 bases to trimming and J lost 9 bases, with 13 bases between them. The CDR3 covers 12 residues. The germline V gene encodes CDR1 MNHEY and CDR2 SVGEGT.

The chain uses TRBV12-3 or TRBV12-4 and TRBJ1-1; tentatively, D is TRBD1 (5 bases). The CDR3 extends over 13 amino acids. V lost 1 base to trimming and J lost 7 bases, with 10 bases between them. The CDR3 bases are TGTGCCAGCAGTTTAGGGGGCGCCGATGAAGCTTTCTTT. It specifies CASSLGGADEAFF.

This clonotype was recorded many times. The chain is built from TRBV6-5 and TRBJ1-1; 7 bases are shared with TRBD1. The CDR3 is made up of 16 amino acids. The germline gives CDR1 MNHEY, CDR2 SVGAGI. J gave up 1 base and V 4 bases, and 9 bases lay outside the gene matches. The CDR3 sequence is CASSFSNPGGNTEAFF. In nucleotides, the CDR3 is TGTGCCAGCAGTTTTTCCAATCCAGGGGGGAACACTGAAGCTTTCTTT.

The genes are TRBV7-9 and TRBJ1-1; D call uncertain. The CDR3 contains 13 residues. Trimming pared 4 bases from V and 5 bases from J, leaving 11 bases between. Germline CDR1 reads SEHNR; CDR2 reads FQNEAQ (reference sequence). The CDR3 DNA reads as TGTGCCAGCAGCTCCCCGATGGGGACTGAAGCTTTCTTT. As protein: CASSSPMGTEAFF.